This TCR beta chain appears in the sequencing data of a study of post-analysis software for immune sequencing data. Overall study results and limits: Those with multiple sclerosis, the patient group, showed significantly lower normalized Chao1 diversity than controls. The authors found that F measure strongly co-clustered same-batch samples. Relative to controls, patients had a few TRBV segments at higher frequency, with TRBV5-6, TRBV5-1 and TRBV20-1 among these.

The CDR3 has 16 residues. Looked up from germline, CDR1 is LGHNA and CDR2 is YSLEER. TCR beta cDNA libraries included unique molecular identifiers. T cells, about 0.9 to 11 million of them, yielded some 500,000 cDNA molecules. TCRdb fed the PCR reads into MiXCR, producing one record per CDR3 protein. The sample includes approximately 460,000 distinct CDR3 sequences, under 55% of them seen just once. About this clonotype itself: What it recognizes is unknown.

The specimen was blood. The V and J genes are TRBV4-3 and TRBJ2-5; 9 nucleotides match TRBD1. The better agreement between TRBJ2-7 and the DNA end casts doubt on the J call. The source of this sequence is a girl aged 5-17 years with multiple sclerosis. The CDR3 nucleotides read TGCGCCAGCAGCGCAGGACCGGGACAGGGTTACCACGAGCAGTACTTC. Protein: CASSAGPGQGYHEQYF.